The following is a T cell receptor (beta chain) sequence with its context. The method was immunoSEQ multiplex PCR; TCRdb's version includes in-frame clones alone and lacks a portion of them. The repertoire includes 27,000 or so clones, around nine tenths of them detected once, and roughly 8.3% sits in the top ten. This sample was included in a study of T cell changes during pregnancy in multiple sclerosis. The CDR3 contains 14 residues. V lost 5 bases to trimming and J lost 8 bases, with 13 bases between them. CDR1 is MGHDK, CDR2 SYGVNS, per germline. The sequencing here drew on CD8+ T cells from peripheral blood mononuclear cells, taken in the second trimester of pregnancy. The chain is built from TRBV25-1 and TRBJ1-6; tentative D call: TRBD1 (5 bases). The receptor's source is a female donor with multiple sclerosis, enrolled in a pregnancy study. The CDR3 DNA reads TGTGCCAGCAGTACAGGTATTGGTTATTCACCCCTCCACTTT. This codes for CASSTGIGYSPLHF.